Listed here is a single TCR beta chain. Antigen specificity is unknown. Using a J-beta primer mix together with a sample-barcoded 5' primer, a second PCR was run for about 7 to 12 cycles. Every molecule of cDNA carried a tag from a template-switch adaptor with 12 random nucleotides. TCRdb passed the 5' RACE reads through MiXCR, listing each CDR3 protein once. The table has approximately 2,000,000 distinct CDR3 sequences, roughly 43% seen once. The record originates from a study of blood T cells in healthy people across ages. Trimming removed 4 bases from V and 3 bases from J; junction bases left unmatched: 6. Per the germline V gene, CDR1 is SGHTA and CDR2 is FQGNSA. The CDR3 covers 15 residues. Whole-study findings and limits: The recorded TCR beta diversity per million T cells decreased in a roughly linear manner with age.

The people who gave samples were healthy Caucasians from Russia, aged about 6 to 95. Total RNA, at least 5 micrograms per sample, was extracted from PBMCs. Source material: blood. The TCR sequence derives from a human donor in good health. V is TRBV7-2 and J is TRBJ1-5; 7 bases match TRBD1. The CDR3 is CASSSGQVFNQPQHF. CDR3 sequence (DNA): TGTGCCAGCAGCTCCGGACAGGTCTTCAATCAGCCCCAGCATTTT.